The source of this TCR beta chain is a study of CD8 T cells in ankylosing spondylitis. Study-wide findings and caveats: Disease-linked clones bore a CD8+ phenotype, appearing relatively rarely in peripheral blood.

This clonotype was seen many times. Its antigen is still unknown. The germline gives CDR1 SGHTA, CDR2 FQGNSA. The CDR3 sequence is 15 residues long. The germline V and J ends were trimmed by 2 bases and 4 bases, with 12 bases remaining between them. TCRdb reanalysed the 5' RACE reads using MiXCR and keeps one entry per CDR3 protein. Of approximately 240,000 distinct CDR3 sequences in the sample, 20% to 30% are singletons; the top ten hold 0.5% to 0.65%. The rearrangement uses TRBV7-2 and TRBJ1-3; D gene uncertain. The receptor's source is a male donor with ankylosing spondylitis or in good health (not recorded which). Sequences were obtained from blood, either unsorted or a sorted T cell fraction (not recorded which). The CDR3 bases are TGTGCCAGCAGCTTAATGGAGGTGGGCGGAAACACCATATATTTT. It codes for CASSLMEVGGNTIYF. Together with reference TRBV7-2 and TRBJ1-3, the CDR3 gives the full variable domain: GAGVSQSPSNKVTEKGKDVELRCDPISGHTALYWYRQSLGQGLEFLIYFQGNSAPDKSGLPSDRFSAERTGGSVSTLTIQRTQQEDSAVYLCASSLMEVGGNTIYFGEGSWLTVV.